This T cell receptor beta chain was obtained from a study of T cells in Graves' hyperthyroidism and ophthalmopathy. Authors of the study amplified TCR beta CDR3 regions from RNA transcripts. The HTBI primer set drove a first-round RT-PCR of the TCR CDR3. Each CDR3 protein gets one entry after TCRdb re-called the multiplex PCR reads with MiXCR. The sample contains under 300,000 distinct CDR3 sequences, roughly 15% of which appear only once. V was clipped by 3 bases and J by 1 base; unmatched bases: 20. The CDR3 is 20 amino acids. J is TRBJ1-1 and V is TRBV12-3 or TRBV12-4; TRBD1 matches 7 bases. The sequence derives from a woman aged 50 to 60 with Graves' hyperthyroidism that later progressed to Graves' ophthalmopathy. The sequenced sample consisted of blood. CDR3 sequence (DNA): TGTGCCAGCAGTTTGGCGGGAGCGTCGGGGGACAGTACGGGGAACACTGAAGCTTTCTTT. It specifies CASSLAGASGDSTGNTEAFF.